What follows are 24 T cell receptor beta chains derived from one specimen sequenced in a study of cytomegalovirus exposure and HLA in healthy donors. A multiplex PCR was run with 60 Vbeta primers and 13 Jbeta primers. The repertoire was sequenced with immunoSEQ multiplex PCR; TCRdb's copy has only in-frame clones and lacks some. The sample has 200,000 or so clones; 76% are singletons. The sequencing sample was made of PBMCs. The receptor set was obtained from a man aged 18 to 30 in good health and CMV-seronegative.

The chain recombines TRBV10-3 with TRBJ2-1, with D unresolved. Per germline, CDR1 ENHRY and CDR2 SYGVKD. With 0 bases removed from V and 1 base from J, the gap between germline ends came to 7 bases. This CDR3 spans 15 amino acids. The CDR3 nucleotides are TGTGCCATCAGTGAGTCGCCTAGATCCTACAATGAGCAGTTCTTC. Its protein product is CAISESPRSYNEQFF.

The V gene is TRBV6-6, the J gene TRBJ1-2; 8 nucleotides line up with TRBD1. Germline V gene data show CDR1 as MNHNY and CDR2 as SVGAGI (reference sequence). The CDR3 loop spans 15 amino acids. J gave up 4 bases and V 2 bases, and 6 bases lay outside the gene matches. The CDR3 region has the DNA TGTGCCAGCAGTTACATAGGACAGGGTGGCTATGGCTACACCTTC. This encodes CASSYIGQGGYGYTF.

The chain uses TRBV7-2 and TRBJ2-7; D perhaps matches TRBD1 (7 bases). CDR3 length: 16 amino acids. Trimming took 1 base from V and 3 from J, leaving 16 bases between them. Germline V gene lookup returns CDR1 SGHTA and CDR2 FQGNSA. The CDR3 DNA sequence: TGTGCCAGCAGCTTAGAGGGGGGACAGACGAACTACGAGCAGTACTTC. This translates into CASSLEGGQTNYEQYF.

This clone was seen only once. The chain recombines TRBV6-4 with TRBJ1-2; 9 nucleotides line up with TRBD1. Germline assignment: CDR1 MRHNA and CDR2 SNTAGT. The CDR3 totals 15 residues. Losses at the gene ends were 4 bases for V and 4 bases for J; bases not matched to a gene: 7. CDR3 sequence reads: CASSVTGQGVYGYTF. As DNA, the CDR3 is TGTGCCAGCAGTGTGACGGGACAGGGCGTCTATGGCTACACCTTC.

This clone was detected once. The chain links TRBV19 to TRBJ1-1; D gene uncertain. The CDR3 runs to 13 residues. From germline, CDR1 is LNHDA and CDR2 SQIVND (reference sequence). V was clipped by 5 bases and J by 0 bases, with 7 bases between them. The CDR3 region has the DNA TGTGCCAGTAGTGTTCAGATGAACACTGAAGCTTTCTTT. Amino acid sequence: CASSVQMNTEAFF.

The chain has TRBV10-3 and TRBJ1-5, with 8 bases matching TRBD1. The CDR3 is 16 amino acids. Germline lookup yields CDR1 ENHRY and CDR2 SYGVKD. V shed 3 bases and J 5 bases; nucleotides not matched to a gene: 9. The CDR3 coding sequence is TGTGCCATCAGTGACACTCCAGGACAGGGAGATCAGCCCCAGCATTTT. Translating it yields CAISDTPGQGDQPQHF.

This rearrangement joins TRBV5-1 to TRBJ2-5; 10 bases match TRBD2. This CDR3 spans 15 amino acids. CDR1 is SGHRS and CDR2 is YFSETQ in the germline V gene. Trimming took 2 bases from V and 1 from J; bases not matched to a gene: 2. CDR3 sequence reads: CASSFLAGAQETQYF. The DNA for the CDR3 is TGCGCCAGCAGCTTTCTAGCGGGAGCCCAAGAGACCCAGTACTTC.

This clone was detected a few times. The chain joins TRBV5-1 to TRBJ1-2; TRBD1 matches 7 bases. Unmatched junction bases numbered 6, after V lost 4 bases and J lost 0 bases. This CDR3 contains 15 residues. The V gene's germline CDR1 is SGHRS and CDR2 YFSETQ. In DNA, the CDR3 is TGCGCCAGCAGCCCTGGGACAGAAACTAACTATGGCTACACCTTC. It codes for CASSPGTETNYGYTF.

V usage is TRBV10-1 and J usage is TRBJ2-1; maybe TRBD2 (5 bases). Trimming stripped 7 bases from V and 9 bases from J, with 16 bases between. Germline loops: CDR1 WNHNN, CDR2 SYGVQD (reference sequence). The CDR3 runs to 13 residues. The CDR3: CASTFDPGSEQFF. DNA of the CDR3: TGCGCCAGCACGTTCGACCCGGGAAGTGAGCAGTTCTTC.

The chain has TRBV5-6 and TRBJ2-5; 9 bases align to TRBD1. This CDR3 has 14 amino acids. V shed 4 bases and J 5 bases; nucleotides not matched to a gene: 6. Looked up from germline, CDR1 is SGHDT and CDR2 is YYEEEE. CDR3 nucleotide sequence: TGTGCCAGCAGCACACAGGGGGCAGCGGAGACCCAGTACTTC. Translation gives CASSTQGAAETQYF.

As DNA, the CDR3 is TGTGCCAGCAGCCTCCATGCGGGAGGGGGCTACGAGCAGTACTTC. Protein product: CASSLHAGGGYEQYF. The genes are TRBV11-2 and TRBJ2-7; 9 bases match TRBD2. This CDR3 comprises 15 residues. Germline CDR1 reads SGHAT; CDR2 reads FQNNGV. With V trimmed by 5 bases and J by 3 bases, 8 bases remained unmatched.

A few counts support this clone. This chain joins TRBV20-1 and TRBJ2-1; D unresolved. The germline CDR1 and CDR2 sequences are DFQATT and SNEGSKA (reference sequence). The CDR3 extends over 11 amino acids. V was trimmed by 3 bases and J by 10 bases, leaving 10 bases between them. CDR3 loop: CSASHQKEQFF. For the CDR3, the DNA is TGCAGTGCTAGTCACCAGAAGGAGCAGTTCTTC.

The chain has TRBV11-2 and TRBJ1-1; D is perhaps TRBD1 (5 bases). The CDR3 sequence is 14 residues long. Per the germline V gene, CDR1 is SGHAT and CDR2 is FQNNGV. V dropped 6 bases and J dropped 3 bases, with 14 bases sitting between them. The CDR3 region has the DNA TGTGCCAGCAGAATGGGGGGGTTGGACACTGAAGCTTTCTTT. This sequence encodes CASRMGGLDTEAFF.

This clone occurred a few times. The chain links TRBV2 to TRBJ1-2; a possible D gene is TRBD1 (6 bases). V lost 7 bases and J lost 8, with 17 bases in between. This CDR3 has 13 amino acids. The germline V gene has CDR1 SNHLY and CDR2 FYNNEI. Written as DNA, the CDR3 is TGTGCCAGCAATCCCGCAGGGGCAGGCGGCTACACCTTC. This encodes CASNPAGAGGYTF.

J is TRBJ2-1 and V is TRBV5-6, with D uncertain. The CDR3 is 15 residues long. Germline CDR1 is SGHDT and CDR2 is YYEEEE. Trimming took 0 bases from V and 7 from J, leaving 14 bases between them. CDR3 sequence reads: CASSLGPDSPNEQFF. The DNA of the CDR3 is TGTGCCAGCAGCTTGGGGCCCGATTCCCCTAATGAGCAGTTCTTC.

The V gene is TRBV2, the J gene TRBJ2-2; 10 bases agree with TRBD1. The V segment lost 6 bases and the J segment 7 bases; nucleotides outside the gene matches: 5. The CDR3 runs 14 residues. CDR1 is SNHLY, CDR2 FYNNEI, per germline. The CDR3 protein is CASSRQGANGELFF. DNA for the CDR3: TGTGCCAGCAGCAGACAGGGGGCAAACGGGGAGCTGTTTTTT.

The chain couples TRBV19 to TRBJ2-7, with a possible D match to TRBD1 (5 bases). Germline CDR1 is LNHDA and CDR2 is SQIVND (reference sequence). The CDR3 runs to 15 residues. Deletions cut 5 bases from V and 2 bases from J, with 16 bases between. In DNA form, the CDR3 reads TGTGCCAGTAGTGTAGCCCTGACAGATACCTACGAGCAGTACTTC. Translating it yields CASSVALTDTYEQYF.

The V gene is TRBV2, the J gene TRBJ2-1; D possibly corresponds to TRBD1 (5 bases). There are 12 residues in the CDR3. Between the trimmed V and J ends, which lost 2 bases and 14 bases, there was a span of 13 bases. Germline V gene lookup returns CDR1 SNHLY and CDR2 FYNNEI. The CDR3 DNA reads TGTGCCAGCAGTGAACATGCAGGGTACAAGTTCTTC. Translated, it gives CASSEHAGYKFF.

This sequence joins TRBV28 and TRBJ1-2, with 7 positions matching TRBD1. The length of the CDR3 is 17 residues. Germline V lookup: CDR1 MDHEN, CDR2 SYDVKM. The V gene end was trimmed by 4 bases and the J gene end by 0 bases; junction bases not matched to a gene: 11. DNA for the CDR3: TGTGCCAGCAGTTCCACAACCAACAGGGGTTCTAACTATGGCTACACCTTC. It yields the protein CASSSTTNRGSNYGYTF.

The chain joins TRBV5-1 to TRBJ2-2; weak D call: TRBD1 (6 bases). V was shortened by 4 bases and J by 0 bases, with 13 bases between the two germline ends. This CDR3 spans 16 amino acids. The germline CDR1 and CDR2 sequences are SGHRS and YFSETQ. CDR3 protein: CASSQSGASNTGELFF. The CDR3 bases are TGCGCCAGCAGCCAGTCAGGGGCCTCGAACACCGGGGAGCTGTTTTTT.

The CDR3 protein is CASSLRETLYEQYF. In DNA form, the CDR3 reads TGTGCCAGCAGTTTGAGGGAAACCCTATACGAGCAGTACTTC. This chain links TRBV27 with TRBJ2-7; a possible D gene is TRBD2 (5 bases). The V gene's germline CDR1 is MNHEY and CDR2 SMNVEV (reference sequence). The V gene lost 3 bases and the J gene lost 4 bases, with 13 bases spanning the gap. The CDR3 contains 14 residues.

This rearrangement joins TRBV15 to TRBJ2-2, with D unresolved. V was clipped by 0 bases and J by 4 bases, with 6 bases between them. This CDR3 region has 14 residues. Looked up from germline, CDR1 is LNHNV and CDR2 is YYDKDF (reference sequence). The CDR3: CATSRERSTGELFF. The CDR3, as DNA: TGTGCCACCAGCAGAGAAAGGAGCACCGGGGAGCTGTTTTTT.

This clone was found a few times. The DNA of the CDR3 is TGCGCCAGCAGCTATGGACAGGGTGGCACCGGGGAGCTGTTTTTT. Its protein is CASSYGQGGTGELFF. The J gene is TRBJ2-2, the V gene TRBV5-1; 8 positions agree with TRBD1. The V gene end was trimmed by 3 bases and the J gene end by 4 bases; junction bases not matched to a gene: 5. Germline-derived CDR1 and CDR2 are SGHRS and YFSETQ. CDR3 size: 15 residues. Filled out from reference TRBV5-1 and TRBJ2-2, the complete variable domain reads KAGVTQTPRYLIKTRGQQVTLSCSPISGHRSVSWYQQTPGQGLQFLFEYFSETQRNKGNFPGRFSGRQFSNSRSEMNVSTLELGDSALYLCASSYGQGGTGELFFGEGSRLTVL.

CDR3 in DNA: TGTGCCAGCAGCGAGCAAGAAACCTACACCTTC. Translated: CASSEQETYTF. This chain uses TRBV28 with TRBJ1-2; D call uncertain. The germline gives CDR1 MDHEN, CDR2 SYDVKM. Between the trimmed V and J ends, which lost 6 bases and 10 bases, there was a span of 12 bases. This CDR3 is 11 amino acids long.